This TCR beta chain was captured by sequencing in a study of T cells in localized non-small cell lung cancer. Points on this clone: Its antigen is unknown.

Study results and caveats: Prolonged overall survival went with higher T cell density in the blood. Adjacent uninvolved lung had the highest clonality, suggesting focused antigen responses. Only one tumor region went through sequencing, so heterogeneity may still be there. Appearances in adjacent lung were noted for a median 57 of the top 100 tumor clones.

Germline values: CDR1 SGHDN, CDR2 FVKESK. The V gene lost 1 base and the J gene lost 4 bases, with 7 bases spanning the gap. The CDR3 has 13 amino acids. Assay used: immunoSEQ multiplex PCR; TCRdb lists only in-frame clones, some missing. The repertoire holds around 33,000 clones, with about 83% as singletons. J is TRBJ1-1 and V is TRBV14, with D unresolved. The source material was peripheral blood, sampled before any cancer treatment. The sequence came from a woman aged 35 to 70 with stage I lung adenocarcinoma. CDR3 amino acids: CASSQGIFTEAFF. In DNA form, the CDR3 reads TGTGCCAGCAGCCAAGGGATATTCACTGAAGCTTTCTTT.